This T cell receptor (beta chain) was observed in a study of T cells in Graves' hyperthyroidism and ophthalmopathy. This clonotype occurred many times. Antigen unknown. Based on clinical symptoms, serum thyroxine and TRAb, thyroid ultrasound and orbital computed tomography, diagnoses were reached. The CDR3 regions of TCR beta were amplified from RNA transcripts. RT-PCR in the first round (using the HTBI primer set) targeted the TCR CDR3. One entry per CDR3 protein results from TCRdb running MiXCR on the multiplex PCR reads. The table lists around 300,000 distinct CDR3 sequences, 13% of them singletons. The CDR3 loop spans 18 amino acids. Per the germline V gene, CDR1 is SNHLY and CDR2 is FYNNEI. With V trimmed by 1 base and J by 1 base, 12 bases remained unmatched. Findings and limits, study-wide: The model anticipated ophthalmopathy a median 6.5 months pre-onset. A model of 13 V-J pairs discriminated ophthalmopathy from stable hyperthyroidism. Blood held most thyroid clonotypes expanded above 0.001 frequency.

The specimen was blood. V usage is TRBV2 and J usage is TRBJ2-7, with TRBD1 matching over 8 bases. The clonotype was recovered from a woman in her 30s with Graves' hyperthyroidism that later progressed to Graves' ophthalmopathy. CDR3 region: CASSEGTGILFPSYEQYF. DNA for the CDR3: TGTGCCAGCAGTGAAGGGACAGGGATACTTTTCCCTTCCTACGAGCAGTACTTC.